These T cell receptor beta chains were read from a single sample in a study of vaccination effects on CD4 cells after COVID-19. No antigens are known for them. Clones were read by immunoSEQ multiplex PCR, and TCRdb kept only the in-frame ones, dropping some. This table holds 50,000 or so clones, around 85% found once. The sample in question was CD4+ T cells from PBMCs cultured with HCoV-229E spike peptides, obtained before COVID-19 vaccination. All receptors come from a human donor who received a COVID-19 vaccine. CDR3s include the opening cysteine and the closing phenylalanine or tryptophan. Each record gives: clone size, D gene, V gene, J gene, CDR3 DNA, CDR3 protein. The D gene is left open where the match is weak. The size field is filled for only some rows; it gives once, few, many or a size class.

few	.	TRBV18	TRBJ2-3	TGTGCCAGCTCACCACAGAGAAGCACAGATACGCAGTATTTT	CASSPQRSTDTQYF
once	.	TRBV2	TRBJ2-3	TGTGCCAGCTCCTTACGGGATCTCGGGACTACAGATACGCAGTATTTT	CASSLRDLGTTDTQYF
few	.	TRBV7-8	TRBJ1-1	TGTGCCAGCAGCTTACTCTTCCAAACCTCAGCTTTCTTT	CASSLLFQTSAFF
.	.	TRBV7-3	TRBJ2-5	TGTGCCAGCAGATCTGATTTCCAAGAGACCCAGTACTTC	CASRSDFQETQYF
.	TRBD2	TRBV28	TRBJ2-3	TGTGCCAGCAGCGGGGGGGCGTTAGATACGCAGTATTTT	CASSGGALDTQYF
.	.	TRBV6-2/TRBV6-3	TRBJ1-5	TGTGCCAGCAGTCCCGGGAGAATTCACCTAGTGCGCAATCAGCCCCAGCATTTT	CASSPGRIHLVRNQPQHF
.	.	TRBV19	TRBJ2-1	TGTGCCAGTAGTATTTTCGGCAACAGTCATCCCAAGAATGAGCAGTTCTTC	CASSIFGNSHPKNEQFF
few	.	TRBV6-4	TRBJ1-2	TGTGCCAGCAGTGAGTGGGGGGCGACAGCGTATGGCTACACCTTC	CASSEWGATAYGYTF
.	.	TRBV27	TRBJ1-3	TGTGCCAGCAGTTTAAGGGGAACCGACACCCTGACTGGAAACACCATATATTTT	CASSLRGTDTLTGNTIYF
.	.	TRBV3-1/TRBV3-2	TRBJ2-2	TGTGCCACCCAGAGCCCCACGGGAACCGGGGAGCTGTTTTTT	CATQSPTGTGELFF
.	.	TRBV30	TRBJ1-3	TGTGCCTGGAGTGTGGGGCACTCTGGAAACACCATATATTTT	CAWSVGHSGNTIYF
.	.	TRBV25-1	TRBJ1-1	TGTGCCAGCAGTGATCGTATCGGCAGAACCTACACTGAAGCTTTCTTT	CASSDRIGRTYTEAFF
.	TRBD1	TRBV5-1	TRBJ1-2	TGCGCCAGCAGCTTGGGGGACAGGGGCTACACCTTC	CASSLGDRGYTF
few	.	TRBV18	TRBJ2-3	TGTGCCAGCTCAAGTCAATGGGGGGATACGCAGTATTTT	CASSSQWGDTQYF
.	.	TRBV7-9	TRBJ1-2	TGTGCCAGCAGCCAGCTATTAGATGGCTACACCTTC	CASSQLLDGYTF
few	.	TRBV5-1	TRBJ1-2	TGCGCCAGCAGCACGGACGTAGGATGGGGCTACACCTTC	CASSTDVGWGYTF
few	.	TRBV5-4	TRBJ1-6	TGTGCCAGCAGCTCCACCGTTGACAGGACACTAGGAACCCTCCACTTT	CASSSTVDRTLGTLHF
.	TRBD2	TRBV3-1/TRBV3-2	TRBJ2-5	TGTGCCAGCAGCCAAGAGGGACTAGCGGGGGCGGCACGCGAGACCCAGTACTTC	CASSQEGLAGAARETQYF
.	.	TRBV6-5	TRBJ2-2	TGTGCCAGCAAATCGATAGGATGGAACACCGGGGAGCTGTTTTTT	CASKSIGWNTGELFF
.	.	TRBV24-1	TRBJ1-4	TGTGCCACCAGTGATTTACCGGCAGGGAGCACTAATGAAAAACTGTTTTTT	CATSDLPAGSTNEKLFF
.	.	TRBV10-3	TRBJ2-2	TGTGCCATCAGTGAGTGGGACACCGGGGAGCTGTTTTTT	CAISEWDTGELFF
few	.	TRBV7-9	TRBJ1-5	TGTGCCAGCAGCTTAGGGGTAAGCAATCAGCCCCAGCATTTT	CASSLGVSNQPQHF
.	.	TRBV3-1/TRBV3-2	TRBJ1-5	TGTGCCAGCAGCCAAGGACACGGGAATCAGCCCCAGCATTTT	CASSQGHGNQPQHF
.	.	TRBV6-2/TRBV6-3	TRBJ2-6	TGTGCCAGCAGCCTCGGACGAGGGAGCTCTGGGGCCAACGTCCTGACTTTC	CASSLGRGSSGANVLTF
.	TRBD2	TRBV5-6	TRBJ2-5	TGTGCCAGCAGCCCCCGGTCGGGGCGGGGGGAGGACTTC	CASSPRSGRGEDF
.	TRBD1	TRBV12-3/TRBV12-4	TRBJ1-1	TGTGCCAGCGTCTCAGGGGGCAATGAAGCTTTCTTT	CASVSGGNEAFF
few	.	TRBV6-5	TRBJ1-4	TGTGCCAGCAGGGACGGCTATGAAAAACTGTTTTTT	CASRDGYEKLFF
.	.	TRBV11-3	TRBJ2-1	TGTGCCCTGGCGCGAGGGGGCTACAATGAGCAGTTCTTC	CALARGGYNEQFF
.	.	TRBV7-2	TRBJ2-3	TGTGCCAGCAGCTTAGGGGGGCTAGCAAGGGGAGATACGCAGTATTTT	CASSLGGLARGDTQYF
.	.	TRBV24-1	TRBJ2-5	TGTGCCACCAGTGATTTAGTGGGCAGCCAAGAGACCCAGTACTTC	CATSDLVGSQETQYF
.	.	TRBV19	TRBJ1-3	TGTGCCAGTAGCCGGGGGCCTGGAAACACCATATATTTT	CASSRGPGNTIYF
.	TRBD1	TRBV11-2	TRBJ2-3	TGTGCCAGCAGCTCGTGGACAGGATACACAGATACGCAGTATTTT	CASSSWTGYTDTQYF
.	.	TRBV19	TRBJ1-1	TGTGCCAGTAGGGGCCAGAACACTGAAGCTTTCTTT	CASRGQNTEAFF
.	.	TRBV21-1	TRBJ2-5	TGTGCCAGCAGCAAAGGACCCACCCAAGAGACCCAGTACTTC	CASSKGPTQETQYF
.	TRBD1	TRBV19	TRBJ2-5	TGTGCCAGTAGTAGACAGGGTGAGACCCAGTACTTC	CASSRQGETQYF
.	TRBD2	TRBV10-2	TRBJ2-1	TGCGCCAGCAGTGAACCTAGCGGGGGGTTGGGTGAGCAGTTCTTC	CASSEPSGGLGEQFF
.	.	TRBV28	TRBJ1-5	TGTGCCAGCAGTTTATATGATCAGCCCCAGCATTTT	CASSLYDQPQHF
.	TRBD2	TRBV6-4	TRBJ2-1	TGTGCCAGCAGTGTAAGCGGGGGGGCAAGTGAGCAGTTCTTC	CASSVSGGASEQFF
.	TRBD1	TRBV6-5	TRBJ1-2	TGTGCCAGCAGAAGGGACAGCTGGGGCTACACCTTC	CASRRDSWGYTF
.	.	TRBV6-2/TRBV6-3	TRBJ2-5	TGTGCCAGCAGTCCCCCCCAGGGGGGTACCCAGTACTTC	CASSPPQGGTQYF
.	.	TRBV5-1	TRBJ2-2	TGCGCCAGCAGCTTGGCCGTTTCGGGGGACACCGGGGAGCTGTTTTTT	CASSLAVSGDTGELFF
few	.	TRBV6-6	TRBJ2-2	TGTGCCAGCGTTAGCCCCAGAGACACCGGGGAGCTGTTTTTT	CASVSPRDTGELFF
once	.	TRBV4-1	TRBJ2-3	TGCGCCAGCAGCCAGTTACTAGACCCTAGCACAGATACGCAGTATTTT	CASSQLLDPSTDTQYF
.	.	TRBV7-8	TRBJ1-1	TGTGCCAGCAGCTTAGCGCTTAGGGCTACTGAAGCTTTCTTT	CASSLALRATEAFF
.	TRBD1	TRBV5-1	TRBJ1-1	TGCGCCAGCAGCCTAGACAGGGCTCTTAACACTGAAGCTTTCTTT	CASSLDRALNTEAFF
.	TRBD1	TRBV6-5	TRBJ1-2	TGTGCCAGCAGGCAACCGGGACAGGGGGCTGGTGGCTACACCTTC	CASRQPGQGAGGYTF
.	TRBD2	TRBV18	TRBJ2-2	TGTGCCAGCTCCCGGCTGCTAGCGGGGGACCACGGGGAGCTGTTTTTT	CASSRLLAGDHGELFF